This TCR beta chain is from a study of blood T cell repertoires in COVID-19. The cohort comprised adults aged 18 to 89 years residing in 20 to 30 US areas. Generated by immunoSEQ multiplex PCR, the TCRdb table keeps only in-frame clones and is missing some. The sample contains roughly 250,000 clones, 87% of which appear only once. Germline assignment: CDR1 SGHTS and CDR2 YDEGEE. Trimming at V came to 1 base and at J to 3 bases, leaving 6 bases not matched to a gene. This CDR3 has 16 amino acids. The specimen sequenced was PBMCs or T cells enriched from blood (not recorded which). This TCR derives from a woman between 25 and 40 years old with acute COVID-19. V usage is TRBV5-8 and J usage is TRBJ1-4; 7 positions agree with TRBD1. Written as DNA, the CDR3 is TGTGCCAGCAGCTTGAACAGGGGATTGCCTAATGAAAAACTGTTTTTT. This encodes CASSLNRGLPNEKLFF. Combining the CDR3 with reference TRBV5-8 and TRBJ1-4 gives the whole variable domain EAGVTQSPTHLIKTRGQQATLRCSPISGHTSVYWYQQALGLGLQFLLWYDEGEERNRGNFPPRFSGRQFPNYSSELNVNALELEDSALYLCASSLNRGLPNEKLFFGSGTQLSVL.